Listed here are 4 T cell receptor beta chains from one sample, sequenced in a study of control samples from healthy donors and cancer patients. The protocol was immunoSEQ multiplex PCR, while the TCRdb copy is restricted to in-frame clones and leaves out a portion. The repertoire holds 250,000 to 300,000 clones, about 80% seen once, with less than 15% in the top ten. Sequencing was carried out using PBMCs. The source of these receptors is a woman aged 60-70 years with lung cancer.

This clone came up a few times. The CDR3 coding sequence is TGCGCCAGCAGCTTCACAGGAGGCAATCAGCCCCAGCATTTT. It codes for CASSFTGGNQPQHF. The J gene is TRBJ1-5, the V gene TRBV5-1, with a tentative D call TRBD1 (5 bases). Per germline, CDR1 SGHRS and CDR2 YFSETQ. Deletions cut 2 bases from V and 2 bases from J, with 8 bases between. CDR3 length: 14 amino acids.

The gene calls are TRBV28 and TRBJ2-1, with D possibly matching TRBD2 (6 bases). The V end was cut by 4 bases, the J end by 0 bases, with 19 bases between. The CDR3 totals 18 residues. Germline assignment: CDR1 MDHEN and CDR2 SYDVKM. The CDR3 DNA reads TGTGCCAGCAGTTCGCCCGGGAGCCCATCCTCCTCCTACAATGAGCAGTTCTTC. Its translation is CASSSPGSPSSSYNEQFF.

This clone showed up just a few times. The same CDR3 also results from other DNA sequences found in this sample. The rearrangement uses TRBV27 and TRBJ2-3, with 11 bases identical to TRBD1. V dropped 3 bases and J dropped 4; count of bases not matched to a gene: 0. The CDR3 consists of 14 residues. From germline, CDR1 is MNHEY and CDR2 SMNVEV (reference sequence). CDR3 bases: TGTGCCAGCAGTTTGGGACAGGGGGCAGATACGCAGTATTTT. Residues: CASSLGQGADTQYF.

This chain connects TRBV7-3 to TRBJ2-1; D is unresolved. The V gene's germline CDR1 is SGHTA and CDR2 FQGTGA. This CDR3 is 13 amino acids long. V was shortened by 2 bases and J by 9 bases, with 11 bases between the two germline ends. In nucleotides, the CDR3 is TGTGCCAGCAGCTTAGACCTCAGAGCTGAGCAGTTCTTC. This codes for CASSLDLRAEQFF.